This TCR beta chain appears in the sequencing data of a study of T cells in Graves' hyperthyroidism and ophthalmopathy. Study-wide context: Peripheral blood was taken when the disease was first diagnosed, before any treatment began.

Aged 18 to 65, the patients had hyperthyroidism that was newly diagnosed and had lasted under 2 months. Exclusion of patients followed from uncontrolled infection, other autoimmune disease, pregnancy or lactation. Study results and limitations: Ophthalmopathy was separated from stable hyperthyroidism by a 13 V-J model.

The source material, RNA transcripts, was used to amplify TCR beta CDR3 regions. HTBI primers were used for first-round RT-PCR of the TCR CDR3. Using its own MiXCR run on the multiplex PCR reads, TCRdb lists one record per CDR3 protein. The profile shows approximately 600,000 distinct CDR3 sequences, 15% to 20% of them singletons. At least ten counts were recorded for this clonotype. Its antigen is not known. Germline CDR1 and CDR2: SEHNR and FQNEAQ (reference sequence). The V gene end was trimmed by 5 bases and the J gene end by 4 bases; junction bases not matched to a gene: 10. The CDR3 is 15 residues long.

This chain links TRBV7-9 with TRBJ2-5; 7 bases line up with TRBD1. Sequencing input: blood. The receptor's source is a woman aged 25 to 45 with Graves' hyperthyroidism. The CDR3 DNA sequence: TGTGCCAGCAGCCCAGGACAGGTGCGGGCAGAGACCCAGTACTTC. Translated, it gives CASSPGQVRAETQYF. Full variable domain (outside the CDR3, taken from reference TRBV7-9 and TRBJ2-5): DTGVSQNPRHKITKRGQNVTFRCDPISEHNRLYWYRQTLGQGPEFLTYFQNEAQLEKSRLLSDRFSAERPKGSFSTLEIQRTEQGDSAMYLCASSPGQVRAETQYFGPGTRLLVL.